This T cell receptor (beta chain) was identified during a study of T cells after posttransplantation cyclophosphamide (dated by TCRdb to the mid-2010s). Background on the whole study: T cell repertoire reconstitution was tracked by TRB sequencing after myeloablative bone marrow transplantation in which posttransplantation cyclophosphamide was used as GVHD prophylaxis. Samples from under 40 PTCy-treated patients, along with samples from about 17 of their related bone marrow donors, underwent antigen receptor sequencing. TRB sequencing was performed on blood from all 35 or so PTCy patients with 1-year posttransplant specimens. In 3 patients, TRB sequencing was also performed on up to roughly 3 more blood samples taken 2 to 5.2 years after transplant, and in 4 patients, pretransplant blood was also TRB-sequenced. Because TRA and TRB clonality were tightly correlated in nine or ten samples, subsequent TCR analyses were focused on TRB only. Public TRB sequences were compared against a database of over 3,600 sequences linked to responses to pathogens, tumor antigens, self-antigens and alloantigens. Broader findings and caveats from the paper: Across over 40 patients, TRB clonality was highly associated with recipient CMV seropositivity and CMV reactivation, and PTCy diversity was similar to diversity in CNI/methotrexate controls. Donor-recipient similarity was low at 1-2 months but rose over the first year, and later blood repertoires were often dominated by donor CD8+ memory clones. The TRB repertoires of T cells infiltrating skin or the GI tract showed only limited overlap with the TRB repertoires found in blood.

Remarks on this clone: What antigen it recognizes has not been identified. No base quality information exists; no much larger clone differs at one position.

Genomic DNA was the input for TRB sequencing, which was run either with the immunoSEQ assay at survey resolution or with the hsTCRB kit. Per the original workflow: The immunoSEQ software handled the initial read processing, while the LymphoSeq R package was used for the repertoire analyses. Clonality was calculated as 1 minus normalized Shannon entropy, and the Gini coefficient was also calculated for each TRB dataset. Phenotypes of unsorted samples were inferred by mapping TRB sequences from sorted subsets of the recipient or donor onto unsorted samples of the same recipient. Not all clones reach the TCRdb copy of this immuneACCESS table, which keeps in-frame sequences only. Checked studies attribute under half of the gap to unresolved V genes and leave the rest unexplained. D and trimming were read from the DNA, whereas the V and J calls and clone size are those reported in that table. For this sample there are fewer than 12,000 clones; roughly 86% appear just once. The ten largest clones take up roughly 27% of the sample.

The CDR3, from cysteine to phenylalanine, totals 15 residues. Only the CDR3 part of the read is kept: 45 bases, read in frame from the first base. Trimming removed 3 bases from V and 5 bases from J, leaving 16 bases between the germline ends. The germline V gene sets CDR1 to MNHNS and CDR2 to SASEGT. Sample treatment or condition, as interpreted from the label and publication: high-dose cyclophosphamide on days +3 and +4 as single-agent GVHD prophylaxis. For conditioning, the PTCy patients got busulfan and fludarabine, then a related or unrelated marrow graft, followed by cyclophosphamide on days +3 and +4. PTCy-treated patients were drawn from a prospective multi-institutional clinical trial. Mononuclear cells from peripheral blood and bone marrow were separated by Ficoll-Hypaque density centrifugation and then cryopreserved. FACS on a FACSAria II was used to sort CD4+ and CD8+ T cells, including the naive and memory subsets.

The clonotype originates from a male patient younger than 45 who received an allogeneic stem cell transplant from a related donor, was CMV-positive, and had acute GVHD only. Following a transplant, a fraction of the T cells may be traceable to the graft donor. Material: CD4+ T cells sorted from PBMCs, obtained after allogeneic stem cell transplant with posttransplant cyclophosphamide. The chain is assembled from TRBV6-1 and TRBJ2-5, with the D gene uncertain. The nucleotide sequence is given as TGTGCCAGCAGTGATCCCCGGTCGTGGCGGGAGACCCAGTACTTC. This yields the protein CASSDPRSWRETQYF.